This T cell receptor beta chain comes out of a study of shared clonotypes between healthy human individuals. Study-level results: Specimens sampled were limited to blood, with tissue repertoires likely differing. Unshared clonotypes carried lower generation probabilities than those common to all four donors. An effect of sequencing depth on clonotype sharing among donors was expected.

CDR1 is SNHLY and CDR2 is FYNNEI in the germline V gene. V was cut by 6 bases and J by 0 bases, with 10 bases left in between. CDR3 length equals 14 residues. Here immunoSEQ multiplex PCR was the method, and the copy in TCRdb shows in-frame clones only, minus some. Altogether some 1.4 million clones are present, around 97% being singletons, with the ten largest covering approximately 1%. As concerns this clone: The target antigen is unknown. The same CDR3 also results from other DNA sequences found in this sample.

The chain employs TRBV2 and TRBJ2-3; D gene ambiguous. The source is a man aged 30-40 years in good health. What was sequenced was naive CD4+ T cells sorted from blood. Subset here: CD45RA+ positively selected. For the CDR3, the DNA is TGTGCCAGCAGCGTGATAACTAGCACAGATACGCAGTATTTT. Residues: CASSVITSTDTQYF.